These 10 T cell receptor beta chains originate from one sample sequenced in a study of siplizumab effects on memory and regulatory T cells (dated by TCRdb to between 2017 and 2020). Library preparation was by the immunoSEQ multiplex PCR assay. Entries here come from immuneACCESS through TCRdb and include only in-frame sequences with V and J called. Some clones fail to appear in such tables; in the studies checked, an unresolved V gene covers under half of the shortfall, and the cause of the remainder is unknown. Counted in this sample were about 100,000 clones; 92% of them appeared once. 0.73% of the sample is in the top ten clones. The sample consisted of Tregs sorted from blood. These receptors were collected from a human donor in good health.

The V call is TRBV7-9, the J call TRBJ1-5; TRBD1 might be the D (6 bases). The CDR3 is 13 residues long. Germline-derived CDR1 and CDR2 are SEHNR and FQNEAQ (reference sequence). The germline V and J ends were trimmed by 4 bases and 13 bases, with 17 bases remaining between them. CDR3 protein: CASSSSGQGQQHF. The CDR3 DNA reads as TGTGCCAGCAGCTCGTCGGGGCAGGGGCAACAGCATTTT.

Only one count was recorded for this clone. This chain joins TRBV21-1 and TRBJ1-2. TRBV21-1 is a pseudogene segment. This CDR3 region has 14 residues. CDR3 bases: TGTGCCAGCAGCAAAGCTCCACCTAACTATGGCTACACCTTC. Encoded protein: CASSKAPPNYGYTF.

The chain employs TRBV6-5 and TRBJ1-4, with D hard to call. The ends were cut back, 4 bases at V and 14 bases at J, with 20 bases in the middle. The CDR3 loop spans 14 amino acids. The V gene's germline CDR1 is MNHEY and CDR2 SVGAGI. CDR3 sequence: CASSSEGRRNGLFF. Here the CDR3 DNA reads TGTGCCAGCAGTTCGGAGGGTAGGAGGAACGGGCTGTTTTTT.

This clone was found once. The rearrangement joins TRBV16 to TRBJ2-1; 8 bases match TRBD2. J lost 7 bases, V lost 0 bases, and 8 bases had no gene match. CDR1 is KGHSY and CDR2 is FQNENV in the germline V gene. The CDR3 is 16 residues long. CDR3 sequence: CASSQSRGDGRNEQFF. Here the CDR3 DNA reads TGTGCCAGCAGCCAATCGCGGGGGGATGGGAGGAATGAGCAGTTCTTC.

Details on this clone: Other nucleotide sequences from this sample produce the same CDR3. V usage is TRBV5-1 and J usage is TRBJ2-2; D gene ambiguous. Germline V gene data show CDR1 as SGHRS and CDR2 as YFSETQ. CDR3 length: 16 amino acids. Trimming removed 0 bases at V and 0 bases at J, with 9 bases between. The CDR3 bases are TGCGCCAGCAGCTTGGCTGGTGGGGCGAACACCGGGGAGCTGTTTTTT. Protein product: CASSLAGGANTGELFF.

The V call is TRBV27, the J call TRBJ2-1, with D unresolved. V gave up 8 bases and J gave up 4 bases, with 15 bases separating them. Per germline, CDR1 MNHEY and CDR2 SMNVEV (reference sequence). There are 14 residues in the CDR3. Here the CDR3 reads CASGRPNVYNEQFF. DNA for the CDR3: TGTGCCAGCGGACGACCTAATGTTTACAATGAGCAGTTCTTC.

This chain joins TRBV30 and TRBJ2-7; 9 bases are a match to TRBD2. Germline V gene sequence: CDR1 GTSNPN, CDR2 SVGIG (reference sequence). With 4 bases clipped from V and 6 bases from J, the junction kept 13 bases outside the gene matches. CDR3 size: 15 residues. The CDR3 is CAWMRAGGPTGEQYF. The CDR3 DNA is TGTGCCTGGATGCGGGCGGGAGGGCCGACCGGCGAGCAGTACTTC.

J is TRBJ2-2 and V is TRBV7-9, with 9 bases that match TRBD1. The trim removed 6 bases at V and 2 bases at J, leaving 4 bases unmatched. The CDR3 extends over 15 amino acids. Germline V gives CDR1 SEHNR, CDR2 FQNEAQ (reference sequence). The CDR3 DNA follows: TGTGCCAGCAGATTTACAGGGGGCAACACCGGGGAGCTGTTTTTT. This codes for CASRFTGGNTGELFF. Complete variable domain (other parts from reference TRBV7-9 and TRBJ2-2): DTGVSQNPRHKITKRGQNVTFRCDPISEHNRLYWYRQTLGQGPEFLTYFQNEAQLEKSRLLSDRFSAERPKGSFSTLEIQRTEQGDSAMYLCASRFTGGNTGELFFGEGSRLTVL.

The chain carries TRBV6-5 and TRBJ2-5; either TRBD1 or TRBD2 may fit D (6 bases each). V was pared by 2 bases and J by 5 bases, with 15 bases between. Germline CDR1 MNHEY, CDR2 SVGAGI. The CDR3 spans 15 residues. CDR3 nucleotide sequence: TGTGCCAGCAGTTACGGGGGGCGATTGGGGGAGACCCAGTACTTC. Protein: CASSYGGRLGETQYF.

This clone was picked up one time. V usage is TRBV5-5 and J usage is TRBJ1-5, with unresolved D. This CDR3 spans 13 amino acids. Germline V gives CDR1 SGHKS, CDR2 YYEKEE (reference sequence). Trimming cost V 2 bases and J 9 bases, with 12 bases left between them. The CDR3, as DNA: TGTGCCAGCAGCTTACTTGGGGTGGCGCCCCAGCATTTT. Encoded protein: CASSLLGVAPQHF.